The T cell receptor (beta chain) described here comes from a study of control samples from healthy donors and cancer patients. Using immunoSEQ multiplex PCR, the repertoire was profiled, and TCRdb retains in-frame clones only, with some absent. Seen here are about 98,000 clones, about four fifths observed once, and the top ten hold 10%. This CDR3 spans 16 amino acids. The chain carries TRBV12-2 and TRBJ2-5; no DNA check was done on the table's D call, TRBD2. TRBV12-2 is marked as a pseudogene. This sequence originates from a woman in her 30s in good health. The sample consisted of blood. The CDR3 reads CASRPRGGWLKETQYF. The CDR3 DNA follows: TGTGCAAGTCGCCCGCGGGGGGGGTGGTTAAAAGAGACCCAGTACTTC.